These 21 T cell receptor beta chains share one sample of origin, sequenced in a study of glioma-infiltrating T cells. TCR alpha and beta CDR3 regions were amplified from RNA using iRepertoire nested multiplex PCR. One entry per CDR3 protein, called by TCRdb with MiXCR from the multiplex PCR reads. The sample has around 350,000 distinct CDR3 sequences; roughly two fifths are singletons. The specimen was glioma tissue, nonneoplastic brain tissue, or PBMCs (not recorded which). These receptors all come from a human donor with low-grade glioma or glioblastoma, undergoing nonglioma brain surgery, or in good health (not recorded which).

This CDR3 reads CATSPRQGHSGYTF. In DNA, the CDR3 is TGTGCCACCAGCCCCCGACAGGGCCATAGCGGCTACACCTTC. The J gene is TRBJ1-2, the V gene TRBV24-1, with 7 bases matching TRBD1. CDR3 size: 14 residues. From germline, CDR1 is KGHDR and CDR2 SFDVKD. V dropped 7 bases and J dropped 8; count of bases not matched to a gene: 12.

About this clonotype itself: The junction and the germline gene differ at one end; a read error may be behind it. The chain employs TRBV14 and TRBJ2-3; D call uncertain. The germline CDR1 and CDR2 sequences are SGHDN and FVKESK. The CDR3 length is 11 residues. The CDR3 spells CASRQGSVGYF. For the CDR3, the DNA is TGTGCCAGCAGACAAGGTTCAGTCGGTTATTTT.

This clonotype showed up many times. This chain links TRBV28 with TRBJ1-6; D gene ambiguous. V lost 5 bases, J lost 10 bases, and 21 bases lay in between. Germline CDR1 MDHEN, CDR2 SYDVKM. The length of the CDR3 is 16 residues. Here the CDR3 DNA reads TGTGCCAGCAGTGGTTTACGCCGACCGGGCAGCTCACCCCTCCACTTT. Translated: CASSGLRRPGSSPLHF. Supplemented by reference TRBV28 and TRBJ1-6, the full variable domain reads DVKVTQSSRYLVKRTGEKVFLECVQDMDHENMFWYRQDPGLGLRLIYFSYDVKMKEKGDIPEGYSVSREKKERFSLILESASTNQTSMYLCASSGLRRPGSSPLHFGNGTRLTVT.

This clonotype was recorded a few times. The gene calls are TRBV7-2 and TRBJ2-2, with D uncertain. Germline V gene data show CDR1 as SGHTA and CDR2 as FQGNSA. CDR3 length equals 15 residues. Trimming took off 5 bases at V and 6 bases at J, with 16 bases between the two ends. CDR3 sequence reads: CASSLFLRAAGELFF. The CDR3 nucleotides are TGTGCCAGCAGCCTCTTCCTAAGGGCGGCCGGGGAGCTGTTTTTT.

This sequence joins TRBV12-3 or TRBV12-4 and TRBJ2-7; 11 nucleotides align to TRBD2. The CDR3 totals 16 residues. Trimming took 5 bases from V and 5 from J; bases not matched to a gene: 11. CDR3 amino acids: CASSNTPTSGMDEQYF. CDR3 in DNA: TGTGCCAGCAGTAACACCCCGACTAGCGGGATGGACGAGCAGTACTTC.

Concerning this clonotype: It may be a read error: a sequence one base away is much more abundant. As DNA, the CDR3 is TGTGCCAGCAGCCGGACTAGCAAGCATTACGAGCAGTACTTC. Amino acid sequence: CASSRTSKHYEQYF. The chain employs TRBV27 and TRBJ2-7; 8 bases agree with TRBD2. The J segment lost 4 bases and the V segment lost 6 bases, leaving 8 bases of the junction unmatched. Germline V gene sequence: CDR1 MNHEY, CDR2 SMNVEV (reference sequence). The CDR3 runs 14 residues.

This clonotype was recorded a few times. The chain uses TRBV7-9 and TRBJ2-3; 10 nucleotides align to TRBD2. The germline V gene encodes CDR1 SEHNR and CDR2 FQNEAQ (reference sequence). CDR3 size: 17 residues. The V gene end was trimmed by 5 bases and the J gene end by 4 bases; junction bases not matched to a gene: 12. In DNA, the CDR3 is TGTGCCAGCAGCCCTCCCGGGGCTAGCGGGAGTGCAGATACGCAGTATTTT. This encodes CASSPPGASGSADTQYF.

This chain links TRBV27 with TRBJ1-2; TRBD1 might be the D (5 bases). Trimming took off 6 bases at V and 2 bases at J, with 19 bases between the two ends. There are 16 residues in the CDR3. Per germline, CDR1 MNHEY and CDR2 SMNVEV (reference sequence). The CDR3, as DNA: TGTGCCAGCAGCAATGGAAGGGCAGGGCCCAACTATGGCTACACCTTC. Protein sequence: CASSNGRAGPNYGYTF.

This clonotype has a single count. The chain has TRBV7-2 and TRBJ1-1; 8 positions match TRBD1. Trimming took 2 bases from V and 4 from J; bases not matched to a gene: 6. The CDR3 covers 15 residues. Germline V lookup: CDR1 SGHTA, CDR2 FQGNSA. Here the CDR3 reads CASSLQGALGTEAFF. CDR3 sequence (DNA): TGTGCCAGCAGCTTACAGGGGGCACTCGGCACTGAAGCTTTCTTT. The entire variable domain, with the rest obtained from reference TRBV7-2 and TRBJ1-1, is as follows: GAGVSQSPSNKVTEKGKDVELRCDPISGHTALYWYRQSLGQGLEFLIYFQGNSAPDKSGLPSDRFSAERTGGSVSTLTIQRTQQEDSAVYLCASSLQGALGTEAFFGQGTRLTVV.

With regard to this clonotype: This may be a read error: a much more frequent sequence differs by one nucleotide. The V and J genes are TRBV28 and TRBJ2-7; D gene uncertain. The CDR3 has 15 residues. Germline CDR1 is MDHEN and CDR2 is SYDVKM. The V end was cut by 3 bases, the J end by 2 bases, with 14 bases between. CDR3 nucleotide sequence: TGTGCCAGCAGTTTCCCCTCGGGTGAGACCTACGAGCAGTACTTC. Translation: CASSFPSGETYEQYF.

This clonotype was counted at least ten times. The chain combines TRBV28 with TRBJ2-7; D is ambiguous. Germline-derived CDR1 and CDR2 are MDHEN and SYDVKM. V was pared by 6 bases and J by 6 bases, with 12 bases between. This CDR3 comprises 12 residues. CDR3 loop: CASRTPFSEQYF. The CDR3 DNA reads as TGTGCCAGCAGAACCCCGTTTTCCGAGCAGTACTTC.

The CDR3 region has the DNA TGTGCCAGCAGCCAGACACTCCTAAGAGGTGAAGCTTTCTTT. Residues: CASSQTLLRGEAFF. The chain has TRBV5-4 and TRBJ1-1; D gene ambiguous. CDR1 and CDR2 from the germline V gene are SGHNT and YYREEE (reference sequence). This CDR3 region has 14 residues. V was pared by 4 bases and J by 7 bases, with 17 bases between.

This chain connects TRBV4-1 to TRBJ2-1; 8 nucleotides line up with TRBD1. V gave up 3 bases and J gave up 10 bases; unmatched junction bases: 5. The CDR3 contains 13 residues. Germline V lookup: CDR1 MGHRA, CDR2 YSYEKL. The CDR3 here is CASSHPGGYEQFF. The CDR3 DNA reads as TGCGCCAGCAGCCATCCAGGGGGCTACGAGCAGTTCTTC.

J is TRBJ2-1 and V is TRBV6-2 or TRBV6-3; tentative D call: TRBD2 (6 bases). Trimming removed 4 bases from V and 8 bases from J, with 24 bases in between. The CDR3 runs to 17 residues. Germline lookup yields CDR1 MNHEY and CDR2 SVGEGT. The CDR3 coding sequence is TGTGCCAGCAGTTCGACTAGACCCTATAGCCTACGAGATGAGCAGTTCTTC. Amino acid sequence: CASSSTRPYSLRDEQFF.

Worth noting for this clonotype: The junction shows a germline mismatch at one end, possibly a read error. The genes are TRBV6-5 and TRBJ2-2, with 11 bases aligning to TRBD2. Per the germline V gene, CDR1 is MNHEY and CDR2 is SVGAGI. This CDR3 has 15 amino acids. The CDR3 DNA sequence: TGCGCCAGCAGTTCCGGACTAGCGGGCACCGGGGGGCTGTTTTTT. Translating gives CASSSGLAGTGGLFF.

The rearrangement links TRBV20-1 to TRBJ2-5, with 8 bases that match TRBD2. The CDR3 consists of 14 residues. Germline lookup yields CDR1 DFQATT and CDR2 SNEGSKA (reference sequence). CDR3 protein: CSLTSGIYQETQYF. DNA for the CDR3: TGCAGCCTAACTAGCGGAATATACCAAGAGACCCAGTACTTC.

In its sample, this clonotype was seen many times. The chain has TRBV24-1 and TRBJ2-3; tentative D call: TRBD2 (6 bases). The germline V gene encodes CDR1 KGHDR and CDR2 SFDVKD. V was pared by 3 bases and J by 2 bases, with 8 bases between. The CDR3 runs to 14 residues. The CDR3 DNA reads TGTGCCACCAGTGATGGGGGACTCACAGATACGCAGTATTTT. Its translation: CATSDGGLTDTQYF.

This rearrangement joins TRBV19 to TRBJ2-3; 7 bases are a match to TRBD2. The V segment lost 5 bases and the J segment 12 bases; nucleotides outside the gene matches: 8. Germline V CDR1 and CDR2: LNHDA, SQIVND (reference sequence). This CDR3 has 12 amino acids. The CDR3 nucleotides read TGTGCCAGTAGTCCTCCCGGGGGGACCCAGTATTTT. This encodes CASSPPGGTQYF.

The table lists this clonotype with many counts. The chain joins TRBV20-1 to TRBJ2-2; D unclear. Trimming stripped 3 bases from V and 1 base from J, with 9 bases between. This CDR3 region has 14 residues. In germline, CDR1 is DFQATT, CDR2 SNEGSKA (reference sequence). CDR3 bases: TGCAGTGCTAGGACGGTCGGGAACACCGGGGAGCTGTTTTTT. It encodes CSARTVGNTGELFF.

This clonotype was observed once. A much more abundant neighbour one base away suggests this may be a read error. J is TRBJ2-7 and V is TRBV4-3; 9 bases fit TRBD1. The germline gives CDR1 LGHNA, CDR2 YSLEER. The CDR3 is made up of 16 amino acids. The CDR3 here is CASSQDVGQGTYGQYF. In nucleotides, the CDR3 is TGCGCCAGCAGCCAAGATGTCGGACAGGGGACCTACGGGCAGTACTTC.

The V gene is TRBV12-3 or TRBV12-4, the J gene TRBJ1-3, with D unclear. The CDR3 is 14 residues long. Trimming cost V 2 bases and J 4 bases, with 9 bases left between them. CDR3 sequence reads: CASSLSPLGNTIYF. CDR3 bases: TGTGCCAGCAGTTTATCCCCGTTAGGAAACACCATATATTTT.